A selection of T cell receptor beta chains follows, all from one sample in a study of tumor and adjacent non-tumor tissue in lung cancer. In TCRdb, the multiplex PCR reads were re-called with MiXCR into one record per CDR3 protein. The table has some 99,000 distinct CDR3 sequences, roughly 80% seen once; the top ten hold about 40%. Sequenced input: lung tumor tissue. The receptors were gathered from a woman aged 55-75 years with non-small cell lung cancer. CDR3s include the opening cysteine and the closing phenylalanine or tryptophan.

12	TRBV11-3	TRBJ2-1	CTSSLDWNEQLF
13	TRBV20-1	TRBJ1-5	CNAQPDDGQPQCF
11	TRBV29-1	TRBJ2-5	CSEEIHETQYF
15	TRBV10-3	TRBJ1-1	CAINAEDRGNTEAFF
15	TRBV20-1	TRBJ1-1	CSALLTARNRNSTFF
13	TRBV15	TRBJ1-1	CATSSDRNTEAFF
18	TRBV12-5	TRBJ1-5	CASGLVPPTGTGNQPQHF
16	TRBV6-9	TRBJ2-3	CASSYSQLGGIDTQYF
14	TRBV11-3	TRBJ1-1	CASSLSRRGTEAFF
14	TRBV5-4	TRBJ2-1	CASSWVTRDNEQFF
15	TRBV11-2	TRBJ2-1	CATRGRGGSYDEQFF
17	TRBV6-2/TRBV6-3	TRBJ2-2	CVSSYTQQRTNIGELFF
14	TRBV20-1	TRBJ2-1	CGALKRRGRVEQFF
18	TRBV11-3	TRBJ2-4	CASSLEGQAISPKKIQYF
14	TRBV4-3	TRBJ2-7	CASSRQRGGYEQYF
18	TRBV11-3	TRBJ2-6	CASSLAGGGGSGANVLTF
16	TRBV11-3	TRBJ2-3	CASSPHKKEGTDTQYF
14	TRBV6-2/TRBV6-3	TRBJ2-7	CASSYTGNEDEHYF
18	TRBV11-3	TRBJ2-1	CASSYTDGEIDSYNEQFF
14	TRBV6-5	TRBJ2-2	CASSRQPNTWELIF